The rows below give T cell receptor beta chains drawn from one sample of a study of T cell repertoires in cytomegalovirus infection. TCRdb re-analysed the reads in MiXCR, keeping a single row per CDR3 protein. The sample has approximately 250,000 distinct CDR3 sequences, 9% to 15% seen once. The sequenced sample was PBMCs. These receptors all come from a human donor in good health (CMV status not recorded). Some clones in this sample may be carry-over from other donors' samples. The CDR3 runs from the conserved cysteine through the conserved F or W. The D gene is left open where the match is weak. Clone size is given for some rows only: seen once, a few or many times, or a class if the clone is expanded.

size	V	D	J	DNA	CDR3
few	TRBV6-2/TRBV6-3	-	TRBJ1-1	TGTGCCAGCAGTTCCACAACAGGGAAAACTGAAGCTTTCTTT	CASSSTTGKTEAFF
-	TRBV29-1	TRBD2	TRBJ2-5	TGCAGCGTTGAGGAAGTAGCGGGAGGAGAGACCCAGTACTTC	CSVEEVAGGETQYF
many	TRBV7-2	-	TRBJ1-1	TGTGCCAGCAGCCCGAAGAGGGGCACTGAAGCTTTCTTT	CASSPKRGTEAFF
many	TRBV3-1	-	TRBJ2-5	TGTGCCAGCAGCCAAGCGGCGGGACAGCAAGAGACCCAGTACTTC	CASSQAAGQQETQYF
few	TRBV25-1	TRBD2	TRBJ2-3	TGTGCCAGCAGTGAATATGCGGGAGGCACAGATACGCAGTATTTT	CASSEYAGGTDTQYF
few	TRBV4-3	-	TRBJ1-2	TGCGCCAGCAGCCAAGAAGGGGGGCTTGGCTATGGCTACACCTTC	CASSQEGGLGYGYTF
-	TRBV6-2/TRBV6-3	-	TRBJ2-3	TGTGCCAGCAGTTCGCACCAGACTGGAAACACAGATACGCAGTATTTT	CASSSHQTGNTDTQYF
many	TRBV19	-	TRBJ1-5	TGTGCCAGTAGTATCGGTCCGGGCTTCCAGCCCCAGCATTTT	CASSIGPGFQPQHF
-	TRBV20-1	TRBD2	TRBJ2-7	TGCAGTGCTAGAGTACCGGGACTAGCGGGAGTTCGCGAGCAGTACTTC	CSARVPGLAGVREQYF
many	TRBV7-8	-	TRBJ2-3	TGTGCCAGCAGCCTCGCAGAGGTTTGGAGAGTAACTAGCACAGATACGCAGTATTTT	CASSLAEVWRVTSTDTQYF